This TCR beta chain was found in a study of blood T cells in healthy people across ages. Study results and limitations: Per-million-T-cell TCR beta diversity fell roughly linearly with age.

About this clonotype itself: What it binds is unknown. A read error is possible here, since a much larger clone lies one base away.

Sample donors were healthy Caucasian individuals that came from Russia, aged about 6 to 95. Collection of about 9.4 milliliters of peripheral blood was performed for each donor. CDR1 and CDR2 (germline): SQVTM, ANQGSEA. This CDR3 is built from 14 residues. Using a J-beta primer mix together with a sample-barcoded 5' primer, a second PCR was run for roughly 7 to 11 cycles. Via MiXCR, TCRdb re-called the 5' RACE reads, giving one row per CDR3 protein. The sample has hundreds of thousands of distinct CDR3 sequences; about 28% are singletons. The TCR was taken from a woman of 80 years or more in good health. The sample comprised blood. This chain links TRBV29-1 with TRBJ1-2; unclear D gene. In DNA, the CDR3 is TGCAGCGTTGAAGATTACCGCAACCGCTATGGCCACACCTTC. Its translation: CSVEDYRNRYGHTF.